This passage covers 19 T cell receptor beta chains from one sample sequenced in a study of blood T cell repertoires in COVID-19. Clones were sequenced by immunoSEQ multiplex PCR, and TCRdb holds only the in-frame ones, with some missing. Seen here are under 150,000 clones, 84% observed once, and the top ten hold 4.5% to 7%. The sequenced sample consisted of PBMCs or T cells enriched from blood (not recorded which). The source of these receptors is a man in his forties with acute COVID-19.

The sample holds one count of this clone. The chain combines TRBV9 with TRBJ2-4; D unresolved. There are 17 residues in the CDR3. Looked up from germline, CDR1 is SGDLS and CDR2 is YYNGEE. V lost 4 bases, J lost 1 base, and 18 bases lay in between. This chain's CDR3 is CASSPPQRASAKNIQYF. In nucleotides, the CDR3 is TGTGCCAGCAGCCCTCCCCAGAGAGCGTCCGCCAAAAACATTCAGTACTTC.

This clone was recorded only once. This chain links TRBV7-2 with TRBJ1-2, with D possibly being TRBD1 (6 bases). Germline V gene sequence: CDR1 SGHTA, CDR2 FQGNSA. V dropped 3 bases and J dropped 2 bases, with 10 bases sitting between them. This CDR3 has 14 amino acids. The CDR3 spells CASSFSGANYGYTF. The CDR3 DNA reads TGTGCCAGCAGCTTTTCAGGGGCGAACTATGGCTACACCTTC.

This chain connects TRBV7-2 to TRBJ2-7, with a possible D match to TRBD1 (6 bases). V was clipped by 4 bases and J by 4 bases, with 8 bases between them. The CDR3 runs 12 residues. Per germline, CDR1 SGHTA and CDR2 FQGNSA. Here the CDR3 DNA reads TGTGCCAGCAGCTCCCAGGGGTACGAGCAGTACTTC. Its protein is CASSSQGYEQYF.

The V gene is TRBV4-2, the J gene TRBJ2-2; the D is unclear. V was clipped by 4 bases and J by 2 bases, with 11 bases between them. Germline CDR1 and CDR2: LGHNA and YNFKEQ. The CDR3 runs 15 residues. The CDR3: CASSLPGQNTGELFF. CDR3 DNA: TGTGCCAGCAGCCTGCCTGGGCAAAACACCGGGGAGCTGTTTTTT.

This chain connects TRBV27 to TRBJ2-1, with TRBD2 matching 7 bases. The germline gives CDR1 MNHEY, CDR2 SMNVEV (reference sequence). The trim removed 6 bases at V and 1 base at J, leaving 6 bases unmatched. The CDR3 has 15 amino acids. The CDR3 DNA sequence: TGTGCCAGCAGAGCCCGCGGGAGTTCCTACAATGAGCAGTTCTTC. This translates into CASRARGSSYNEQFF.

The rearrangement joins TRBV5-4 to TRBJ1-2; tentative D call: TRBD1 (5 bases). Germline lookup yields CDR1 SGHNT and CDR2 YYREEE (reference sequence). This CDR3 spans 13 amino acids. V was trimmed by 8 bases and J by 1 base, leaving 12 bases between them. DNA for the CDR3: TGTGCCAGTTCAGCCAGGGTTAACTATGGCTACACCTTC. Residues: CASSARVNYGYTF.

For the CDR3, the DNA is TGCGCCAGCAGCCAAGTTTCTGGCTTGGGCCCCCTATACGAGCAGTACTTC. It yields the protein CASSQVSGLGPLYEQYF. The chain combines TRBV4-1 with TRBJ2-7, with D unresolved. The CDR3 covers 17 residues. Germline V lookup: CDR1 MGHRA, CDR2 YSYEKL. V was trimmed by 1 base and J by 4 bases, leaving 20 bases between them.

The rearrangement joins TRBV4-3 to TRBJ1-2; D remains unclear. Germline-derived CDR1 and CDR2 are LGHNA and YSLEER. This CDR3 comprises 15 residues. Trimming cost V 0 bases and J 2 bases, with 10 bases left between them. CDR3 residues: CASSQEGRKNYGYTF. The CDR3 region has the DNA TGCGCCAGCAGCCAAGAAGGCAGGAAAAACTATGGCTACACCTTC.

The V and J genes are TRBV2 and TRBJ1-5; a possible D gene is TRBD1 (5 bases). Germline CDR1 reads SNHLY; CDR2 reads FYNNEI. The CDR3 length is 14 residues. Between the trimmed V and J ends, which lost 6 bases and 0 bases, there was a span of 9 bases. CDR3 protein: CASRQGNSNQPQHF. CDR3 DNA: TGTGCCAGCAGGCAGGGAAATAGCAATCAGCCCCAGCATTTT.

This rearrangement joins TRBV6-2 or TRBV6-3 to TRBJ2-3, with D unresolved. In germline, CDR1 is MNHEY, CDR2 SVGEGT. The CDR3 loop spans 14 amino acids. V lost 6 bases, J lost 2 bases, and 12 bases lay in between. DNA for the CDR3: TGTGCCAGCAGCCGTCTAGAAGCCACAGATACGCAGTATTTT. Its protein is CASSRLEATDTQYF.

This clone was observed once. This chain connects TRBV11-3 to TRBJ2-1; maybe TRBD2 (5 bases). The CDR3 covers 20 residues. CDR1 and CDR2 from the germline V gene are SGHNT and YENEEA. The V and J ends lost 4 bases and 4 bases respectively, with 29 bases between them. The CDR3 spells CASSWSGDREHLVLYNEQFF. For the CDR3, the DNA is TGTGCCAGCAGCTGGTCCGGGGATAGGGAGCACCTGGTACTTTACAATGAGCAGTTCTTC.

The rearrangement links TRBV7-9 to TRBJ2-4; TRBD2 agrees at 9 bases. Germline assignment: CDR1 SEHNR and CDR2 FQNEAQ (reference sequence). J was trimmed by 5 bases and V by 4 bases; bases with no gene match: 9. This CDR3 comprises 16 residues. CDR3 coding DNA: TGTGCCAGCAGCTCGACCCAGCGGGGGGCAGAAAACATTCAGTACTTC. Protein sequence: CASSSTQRGAENIQYF.

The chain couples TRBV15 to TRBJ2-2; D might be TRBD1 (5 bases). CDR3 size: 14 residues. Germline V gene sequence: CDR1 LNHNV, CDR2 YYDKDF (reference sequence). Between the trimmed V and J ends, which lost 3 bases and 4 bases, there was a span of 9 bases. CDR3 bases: TGTGCCACCAGCAGGGACACCTCCACCGGGGAGCTGTTTTTT. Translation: CATSRDTSTGELFF.

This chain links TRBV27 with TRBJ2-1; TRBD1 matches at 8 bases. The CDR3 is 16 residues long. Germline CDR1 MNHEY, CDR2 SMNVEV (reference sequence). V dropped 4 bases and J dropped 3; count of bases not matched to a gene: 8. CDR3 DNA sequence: TGTGCCAGCAGTTCCTTCAGGGGGCCCCACTACAATGAGCAGTTCTTC. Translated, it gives CASSSFRGPHYNEQFF.

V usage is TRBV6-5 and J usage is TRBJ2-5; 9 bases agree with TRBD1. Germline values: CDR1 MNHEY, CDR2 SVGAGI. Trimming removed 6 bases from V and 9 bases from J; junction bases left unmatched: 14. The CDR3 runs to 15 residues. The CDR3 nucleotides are TGTGCCAGCAGGCCGGACAGACAGGGGGTCGGCTCCCAGTACTTC. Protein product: CASRPDRQGVGSQYF.

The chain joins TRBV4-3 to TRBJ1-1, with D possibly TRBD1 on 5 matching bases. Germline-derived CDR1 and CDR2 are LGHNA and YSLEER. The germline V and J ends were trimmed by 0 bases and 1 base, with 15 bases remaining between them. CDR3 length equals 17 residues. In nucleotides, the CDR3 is TGCGCCAGCAGCCAAGATAAGAGCGGGGCCCCGAACACTGAAGCTTTCTTT. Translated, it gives CASSQDKSGAPNTEAFF.

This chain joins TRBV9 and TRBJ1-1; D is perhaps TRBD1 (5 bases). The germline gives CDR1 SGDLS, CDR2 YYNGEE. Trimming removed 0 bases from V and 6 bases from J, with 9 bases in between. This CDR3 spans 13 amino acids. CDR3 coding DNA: TGTGCCAGCAGCGTAGAAGGGGTTCCTGAAGCTTTCTTT. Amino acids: CASSVEGVPEAFF.

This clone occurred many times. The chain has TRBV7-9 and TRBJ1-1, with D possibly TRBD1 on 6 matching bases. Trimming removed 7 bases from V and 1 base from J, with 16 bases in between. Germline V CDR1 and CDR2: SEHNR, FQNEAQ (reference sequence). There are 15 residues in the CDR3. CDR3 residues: CASTRPGTRNTEAFF. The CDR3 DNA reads TGTGCCAGCACTAGACCCGGGACAAGGAACACTGAAGCTTTCTTT.

The CDR3: CASSSSGPRNEQFF. The CDR3 bases are TGTGCCAGTAGTTCGTCGGGTCCCCGCAATGAGCAGTTCTTC. The chain is built from TRBV19 and TRBJ2-1; D gene unclear. The V gene lost 5 bases and the J gene lost 6 bases, with 14 bases spanning the gap. CDR3 size: 14 residues. Germline-derived CDR1 and CDR2 are LNHDA and SQIVND (reference sequence).